The 11 T cell receptor beta chains presented below share a single source sample, sequenced in a study of T cell responses to AZD1222 COVID-19 vaccine. Sequencing used immunoSEQ multiplex PCR; TCRdb keeps in-frame clones, though not all of them. Among 84,000 or so clones listed, approximately 90% were seen once. The source was peripheral blood, collected on day 0 of AZD1222 vaccination. The source is an adult in good health.

V is TRBV4-2 and J is TRBJ1-1; 9 nucleotides align to TRBD1. CDR1 is LGHNA, CDR2 YNFKEQ, per germline. V was clipped by 0 bases and J by 7 bases; unmatched bases: 6. The CDR3 runs 15 residues. CDR3: CASSQDPRTGDEAFF. The DNA of the CDR3 is TGTGCCAGCAGCCAAGATCCACGGACAGGGGATGAAGCTTTCTTT.

The V call is TRBV3-1 (or the pseudogene TRBV3-2), the J call TRBJ1-2; unclear D gene. The CDR3 contains 12 residues. Germline V gene data show CDR1 as LGHDT and CDR2 as YNNKEL (reference sequence). Deletions cut 2 bases from V and 8 bases from J, with 9 bases between. CDR3 loop: CASSQRKGGYTF. CDR3 coding DNA: TGTGCCAGCAGCCAAAGGAAGGGCGGCTACACCTTC.

This clone appeared a single time. The V and J genes are TRBV3-1 (or the pseudogene TRBV3-2) and TRBJ1-1; unclear D gene. Per the germline V gene, CDR1 is LGHDT and CDR2 is YNNKEL (reference sequence). The V and J ends lost 1 base and 8 bases respectively, with 8 bases between them. The CDR3 has 12 amino acids. The CDR3, as DNA: TGTGCCAGCAGCCAAGGGGAGAGGGAAGCTTTCTTT. Translating it yields CASSQGEREAFF.

V usage is TRBV4-1 and J usage is TRBJ1-3, with TRBD1 matching 8 bases. Germline values: CDR1 MGHRA, CDR2 YSYEKL. The CDR3 sequence is 18 residues long. Unmatched junction bases numbered 15, after V lost 0 bases and J lost 8 bases. CDR3 in DNA: TGCGCCAGCAGCCAAGATAGTCAGGGGGCGCTATCGGCGGACACCATATATTTT. It encodes CASSQDSQGALSADTIYF.

This chain uses TRBV5-1 with TRBJ2-5, with D unresolved. Germline CDR1 SGHRS, CDR2 YFSETQ. Deletions cut 0 bases from V and 2 bases from J, with 5 bases between. The CDR3 length is 13 residues. DNA of the CDR3: TGCGCCAGCAGCTTGGACAGACAAGAGACCCAGTACTTC. Residues: CASSLDRQETQYF. The whole variable domain, filled in from reference TRBV5-1 and TRBJ2-5, reads KAGVTQTPRYLIKTRGQQVTLSCSPISGHRSVSWYQQTPGQGLQFLFEYFSETQRNKGNFPGRFSGRQFSNSRSEMNVSTLELGDSALYLCASSLDRQETQYFGPGTRLLVL.

The chain is built from TRBV18 and TRBJ2-7; TRBD1 is a possible D gene (6 bases). Germline CDR1 is KGHSH and CDR2 is LQKENI. Trimming pared 4 bases from V and 0 bases from J, leaving 25 bases between. CDR3 length: 19 amino acids. The CDR3 DNA reads as TGTGCCAGCTCACTATGGGTACAGGGTCCTTCTTCCAGCTCCTACGAGCAGTACTTC. It is translated as CASSLWVQGPSSSSYEQYF.

Here the CDR3 DNA reads TGTGCCAGCAGGGACAGGGGGTCGAACGGGGAGCTGTTTTTT. Its protein is CASRDRGSNGELFF. This rearrangement joins TRBV9 to TRBJ2-2, with 10 bases identical to TRBD1. The germline CDR1 and CDR2 sequences are SGDLS and YYNGEE. V shed 5 bases, J shed 7 bases, and the junction held 5 bases outside the gene matches. CDR3 length equals 14 residues.

V gene TRBV6-5 combines with J gene TRBJ2-5; no firm D call. Germline loops: CDR1 MNHEY, CDR2 SVGAGI. The CDR3 runs 12 residues. Deletions cut 7 bases from V and 1 base from J, with 7 bases between. The CDR3 DNA follows: TGTGCCAGCAATAGGGTCCAAGAGACCCAGTACTTC. Its protein product is CASNRVQETQYF.

A word on this clone: This specimen includes other DNA sequences encoding the same CDR3. The chain has TRBV5-1 and TRBJ2-3; TRBD1 aligns across 8 bases. The CDR3 is made up of 14 amino acids. Trimming cost V 4 bases and J 3 bases; bases outside gene matches: 4. Per germline, CDR1 SGHRS and CDR2 YFSETQ. The DNA for the CDR3 is TGCGCCAGCAGCCCCGGACAGGGTACAGATACGCAGTATTTT. Its protein is CASSPGQGTDTQYF.

The J gene is TRBJ1-2, the V gene TRBV21-1; TRBD1, the table's D call, was not compared with the DNA. TRBV21-1 is noted as a pseudogene. This CDR3 region has 14 residues. As DNA, the CDR3 is TGTGCCAGTCGGGACAGGGGAAAAGTCTATGGCTACACCTTC. It encodes CASRDRGKVYGYTF.

The rearrangement uses TRBV29-1 and TRBJ2-7, with 11 bases identical to TRBD1. The CDR3 totals 13 residues. Germline CDR1 SQVTM, CDR2 ANQGSEA. V dropped 7 bases and J dropped 5; count of bases not matched to a gene: 7. The DNA for the CDR3 is TGCAGCGCCCTGAGGACAGGGGGCGACGAGCAGTACTTC. Translating it yields CSALRTGGDEQYF.